This T cell receptor (beta chain) originates from a study of response to subunit inactivated influenza vaccine. General study results and limits: A suggestion made by the authors is that each seasonal influenza vaccination recruits few new T cells.

This clonotype occurred a few times. What it recognizes is unknown. TCRdb redid the calling of the RT-PCR reads with MiXCR, one entry per CDR3 protein. The sample has hundreds of thousands of distinct CDR3 sequences; 25% are singletons. Trimming shortened V by 6 bases and J by 7 bases, and 19 bases separated the two germline ends. The CDR3 loop spans 15 amino acids. In germline, CDR1 is SNHLY, CDR2 FYNNEI. The genes are TRBV2 and TRBJ1-5; a weak D match, TRBD1 (6 bases). The source material was CD4+ T cells sorted from PBMCs, sampled less than 6 days after vaccination. This clonotype was sampled from a man in his fifties who received an inactivated influenza vaccine. The CDR3 DNA is TGTGCCAGCAGCCCCGTGGGGGGCTCAGGCCAGCCCCAGCATTTT. It encodes CASSPVGGSGQPQHF.